Presented here are 28 T cell receptor beta chains from one specimen sequenced in a study of shared clonotypes between healthy human individuals. Using immunoSEQ multiplex PCR, the repertoire was profiled, and TCRdb retains in-frame clones only, with some absent. Of some 980,000 clones detected, 60% to 85% appear once; the ten largest clones hold nearly 1.5%. The sequenced sample was memory CD4+ T cells sorted from blood. Sample subset: CD45RA-negative fraction. The receptor set was obtained from a man younger than 35 in good health.

J is TRBJ2-7 and V is TRBV29-1; D perhaps matches TRBD1 (6 bases). This CDR3 spans 13 amino acids. Germline CDR1 SQVTM, CDR2 ANQGSEA. The ends were cut back, 2 bases at V and 4 bases at J, with 12 bases in the middle. The CDR3 bases are TGCAGCGTTGAAACCACAGGGTTATACGAGCAGTACTTC. Its translation: CSVETTGLYEQYF.

Remarks on this clone: This specimen includes other DNA sequences encoding the same CDR3. V and J are TRBV28 and TRBJ1-1, with no clear D. The CDR3 length is 15 residues. Germline V gene sequence: CDR1 MDHEN, CDR2 SYDVKM. V was pared by 1 base and J by 0 bases, with 9 bases between. CDR3 bases: TGTGCCAGCAGTTTATCGCCCCCAATGAACACTGAAGCTTTCTTT. Its protein is CASSLSPPMNTEAFF.

This chain uses TRBV2 with TRBJ2-3; 8 bases align to TRBD1. V trimming: 6 bases; J trimming: 2 bases; junction bases outside the gene matches: 4. Germline V gene data show CDR1 as SNHLY and CDR2 as FYNNEI. This CDR3 region has 14 residues. This CDR3 is CASRDRVFTDTQYF. The CDR3 nucleotides read TGTGCCAGCAGGGACAGGGTGTTCACAGATACGCAGTATTTT.

The V call is TRBV4-1, the J call TRBJ1-5; D might be TRBD1 (6 bases). The CDR3 loop spans 16 amino acids. Trimming took off 9 bases at V and 5 bases at J, with 23 bases between the two ends. Germline CDR1 MGHRA, CDR2 YSYEKL. The DNA for the CDR3 is TGCGCCAGTCCATCCCTAGCGCAGGGGCTGGATCAGCCCCAGCATTTT. Encoded protein: CASPSLAQGLDQPQHF.

This clone was seen a single time. This chain joins TRBV5-1 and TRBJ2-3; D is uncertain. Germline CDR1 and CDR2: SGHRS and YFSETQ. The CDR3 length is 14 residues. V was pared by 3 bases and J by 2 bases, with 10 bases between. The CDR3 bases are TGCGCCAGCAGCTGGTCTTCACCCACAGATACGCAGTATTTT. The encoded protein is CASSWSSPTDTQYF.

The chain carries TRBV29-1 and TRBJ2-3; no firm D call. This CDR3 contains 13 residues. V lost 7 bases and J lost 2, with 13 bases in between. CDR1 and CDR2 (germline): SQVTM, ANQGSEA. The CDR3 DNA follows: TGCAGCGCCCCCGAGTGGACCACAGATACGCAGTATTTT. Encoded protein: CSAPEWTTDTQYF.

The V call is TRBV19, the J call TRBJ1-5, with D uncertain. The V end lost 1 base, the J end lost 1 base, and 11 bases lay between the germline ends. This CDR3 has 16 residues. Germline-derived CDR1 and CDR2 are LNHDA and SQIVND (reference sequence). This CDR3 is CASSIGRWTSNQPQHF. CDR3 DNA: TGTGCCAGTAGTATAGGTAGGTGGACGAGCAATCAGCCCCAGCATTTT.

This clone was seen just once. The chain has TRBV11-2 and TRBJ2-1; D gene ambiguous. The CDR3 loop spans 16 amino acids. The germline V gene encodes CDR1 SGHAT and CDR2 FQNNGV. V was trimmed by 7 bases and J by 1 base, leaving 17 bases between them. CDR3 in amino acids: CASTLMATNSYNEQFF. The DNA for the CDR3 is TGTGCCAGCACCCTTATGGCGACAAATTCCTACAATGAGCAGTTCTTC.

The J gene is TRBJ1-5, the V gene TRBV7-9; 7 nucleotides align to TRBD1. The germline V gene has CDR1 SEHNR and CDR2 FQNEAQ (reference sequence). The length of the CDR3 is 18 residues. The V gene end was trimmed by 1 base and the J gene end by 0 bases; junction bases not matched to a gene: 9. CDR3 in DNA: TGTGCCAGCAGCTTAGACCCAGGGGGGTCGGGTAGCAATCAGCCCCAGCATTTT. This encodes CASSLDPGGSGSNQPQHF.

The CDR3 loop is CASSQEHASYEQYF. In nucleotides, the CDR3 is TGTGCCAGCTCACAAGAACATGCCTCCTACGAGCAGTACTTC. This chain joins TRBV18 and TRBJ2-7; D is ambiguous. V gave up 4 bases and J gave up 0 bases, with 10 bases separating them. The CDR3 totals 14 residues. CDR1 and CDR2 from the germline V gene are KGHSH and LQKENI.

The genes are TRBV5-1 and TRBJ2-1; 9 bases align to TRBD1. CDR1 and CDR2 (germline): SGHRS, YFSETQ. The CDR3 is 14 amino acids. The ends lost 4 bases at V and 9 bases at J; junction bases unmatched: 8. The CDR3 here is CASSDRGARSEQFF. CDR3 coding DNA: TGCGCCAGCAGCGACAGGGGGGCCAGGAGTGAGCAGTTCTTC.

This clone was counted between two and nine times. The sample contains more than one DNA sequence encoding this CDR3. The V call is TRBV5-6, the J call TRBJ2-1, with 13 bases lining up with TRBD2. Per the germline V gene, CDR1 is SGHDT and CDR2 is YYEEEE. The CDR3 spans 15 residues. V gave up 2 bases and J gave up 4 bases; unmatched junction bases: 0. The CDR3 bases are TGTGCCAGCAGCTTACTAGCGGGGGGGTACAATGAGCAGTTCTTC. It is translated as CASSLLAGGYNEQFF.

This chain joins TRBV5-4 and TRBJ2-5; 10 nucleotides agree with TRBD1. V was clipped by 4 bases and J by 5 bases; unmatched bases: 5. The CDR3 contains 14 residues. Germline lookup yields CDR1 SGHNT and CDR2 YYREEE (reference sequence). CDR3 in DNA: TGTGCCAGCAGCGGGACAGGGGTGAGGGAGACCCAGTACTTC. The encoded protein is CASSGTGVRETQYF. The complete variable domain, with remaining parts taken from reference TRBV5-4 and TRBJ2-5, reads ETGVTQSPTHLIKTRGQQVTLRCSSQSGHNTVSWYQQALGQGPQFIFQYYREEENGRGNFPPRFSGLQFPNYSSELNVNALELDDSALYLCASSGTGVRETQYFGPGTRLLVL.

As regards this clone: The sample has other DNA sequences that encode this CDR3 too. The chain joins TRBV5-1 to TRBJ2-5, with TRBD2 as a possible D gene (7 bases). The CDR3 is made up of 13 amino acids. The ends were cut back, 2 bases at V and 3 bases at J, with 8 bases in the middle. Germline values: CDR1 SGHRS, CDR2 YFSETQ. CDR3 nucleotides: TGCGCCAGCAGCTTAGGGGGGGAAGAGACCCAGTACTTC. Translated: CASSLGGEETQYF.

The chain has TRBV7-9 and TRBJ2-7; unclear D gene. Trimming removed 5 bases from V and 2 bases from J, with 7 bases in between. CDR3 size: 12 residues. Germline CDR1 SEHNR, CDR2 FQNEAQ (reference sequence). The DNA of the CDR3 is TGTGCCAGCAGCCGAAACGCCTACGAGCAGTACTTC. It encodes CASSRNAYEQYF.

In its sample, this clone was seen a few times. The chain has TRBV4-2 and TRBJ2-1; 7 bases align to TRBD2. Losses at the gene ends were 0 bases for V and 8 bases for J; bases not matched to a gene: 7. This CDR3 is 15 amino acids long. In germline, CDR1 is LGHNA, CDR2 YNFKEQ. The CDR3 here is CASSQEWRGSDEQFF. In DNA, the CDR3 is TGTGCCAGCAGCCAAGAATGGCGGGGGTCGGATGAGCAGTTCTTC.

This clone was detected a few times. The chain links TRBV30 to TRBJ2-6, with D uncertain. Germline CDR1 reads GTSNPN; CDR2 reads SVGIG (reference sequence). The CDR3 contains 15 residues. Deletions cut 1 base from V and 9 bases from J, with 16 bases between. The CDR3 here is CAWSAPRYGNNVLTF. Here the CDR3 DNA reads TGTGCCTGGAGTGCCCCACGGTATGGGAACAACGTCCTGACTTTC. The full variable domain, in which reference TRBV30 and TRBJ2-6 provide the parts outside the CDR3, is SQTIHQWPATLVQPVGSPLSLECTVEGTSNPNLYWYRQAAGRGLQLLFYSVGIGQISSEVPQNLSASRPQDRQFILSSKKLLLSDSGFYLCAWSAPRYGNNVLTFGAGSRLTVL.

This chain connects TRBV7-2 to TRBJ1-6; possible D gene TRBD1, 6 bases. CDR3 length: 15 amino acids. CDR1 and CDR2 (germline): SGHTA, FQGNSA. Trimming stripped 2 bases from V and 12 bases from J, with 17 bases between. The CDR3 region has the DNA TGTGCCAGCAGCTTAAGGAGGTACAGGGTTGAACCCCTCCACTTT. This sequence encodes CASSLRRYRVEPLHF.

The chain combines TRBV9 with TRBJ1-1, with D unclear. The CDR3 covers 13 residues. V was shortened by 4 bases and J by 1 base, with 8 bases between the two germline ends. Germline V gene lookup returns CDR1 SGDLS and CDR2 YYNGEE. In DNA form, the CDR3 reads TGTGCCAGCAGCCCCGACACGAACACTGAAGCTTTCTTT. Amino acid sequence: CASSPDTNTEAFF.

This clone appeared a few times. This chain links TRBV7-9 with TRBJ1-1; 8 nucleotides match TRBD1. The J segment lost 10 bases and the V segment lost 6 bases, leaving 10 bases of the junction unmatched. The CDR3 runs 13 residues. The germline V gene encodes CDR1 SEHNR and CDR2 FQNEAQ (reference sequence). The CDR3 loop is CASSGVQGAGAFF. In DNA form, the CDR3 reads TGTGCCAGCAGTGGGGTCCAGGGGGCTGGAGCTTTCTTT. The variable domain in full, with the rest retrieved from reference TRBV7-9 and TRBJ1-1, is DTGVSQNPRHKITKRGQNVTFRCDPISEHNRLYWYRQTLGQGPEFLTYFQNEAQLEKSRLLSDRFSAERPKGSFSTLEIQRTEQGDSAMYLCASSGVQGAGAFFGQGTRLTVV.

The rearrangement links TRBV7-9 to TRBJ1-5, with D unclear. CDR1 is SEHNR and CDR2 is FQNEAQ in the germline V gene (reference sequence). CDR3 length: 16 residues. Trimming left V 3 bases short and J 5 bases short, with 17 bases between. CDR3 bases: TGTGCCAGCAGCTTCGGTGCCACGTCCTTCCATCAGCCCCAGCATTTT. Residues: CASSFGATSFHQPQHF.

The chain combines TRBV5-1 with TRBJ2-6; 8 positions match TRBD1. Germline trimming cut 1 base from V and 2 bases from J; bases unmatched to any gene: 11. Germline CDR1 reads SGHRS; CDR2 reads YFSETQ. The CDR3 is 19 residues long. CDR3 sequence reads: CASSLMMTGVRAGANVLTF. Written as DNA, the CDR3 is TGCGCCAGCAGCTTGATGATGACAGGGGTGAGGGCTGGGGCCAACGTCCTGACTTTC.

The chain carries TRBV7-3 and TRBJ1-1; weak D call: TRBD1 (6 bases). The CDR3 spans 15 residues. The V gene's germline CDR1 is SGHTA and CDR2 FQGTGA. The V and J ends lost 0 bases and 2 bases respectively, with 10 bases between them. CDR3 in amino acids: CASSLTGGPNTEAFF. CDR3 DNA sequence: TGTGCCAGCAGCTTAACTGGGGGGCCAAACACTGAAGCTTTCTTT.

This chain connects TRBV2 to TRBJ1-6; the D gene is possibly TRBD1 (5 bases). The CDR3 covers 15 residues. V gave up 8 bases and J gave up 0 bases, with 11 bases separating them. Germline V gives CDR1 SNHLY, CDR2 FYNNEI. As DNA, the CDR3 is TGTGCCAGCCGAGAGACAGCCTCCTATAATTCACCCCTCCACTTT. It is translated as CASRETASYNSPLHF.

The J gene is TRBJ1-3, the V gene TRBV7-8, with D unresolved. The V gene lost 2 bases and the J gene lost 2 bases, with 10 bases spanning the gap. CDR1 and CDR2 (germline): SGHVS, FQNEAQ. This CDR3 region has 15 residues. The CDR3: CASSLTRETGNTIYF. CDR3 nucleotides: TGTGCCAGCAGCTTAACGAGAGAGACTGGAAACACCATATATTTT.

This clone was picked up a small number of times. The chain combines TRBV19 with TRBJ2-5; 10 bases agree with TRBD1. This CDR3 spans 15 amino acids. Germline CDR1 and CDR2: LNHDA and SQIVND (reference sequence). V shed 7 bases, J shed 3 bases, and the junction held 8 bases outside the gene matches. The DNA for the CDR3 is TGTGCCAGTACCTCCCGGGACAGGGGAAAAGAGACCCAGTACTTC. Translating gives CASTSRDRGKETQYF.

J is TRBJ1-1 and V is TRBV5-1, with a tentative D call TRBD1 (5 bases). The germline V and J ends were trimmed by 5 bases and 5 bases, with 16 bases remaining between them. The CDR3 length is 14 residues. CDR1 and CDR2 from the germline V gene are SGHRS and YFSETQ. CDR3 amino acids: CASSSQDGGTEAFF. The CDR3 region has the DNA TGCGCCAGCAGTTCACAGGACGGGGGAACTGAAGCTTTCTTT.

The sample holds a few counts of this clone. With a much larger clone just one base away, this may be a read error. CDR3 in amino acids: CASSDRGNTEAFF. As DNA, the CDR3 is TGTGCCAGCAGTGACAGGGGGAACACTGAAGCTTTCTTT. The V and J genes are TRBV6-1 and TRBJ1-1; D perhaps matches TRBD1 (6 bases). The V end was cut by 3 bases, the J end by 1 base, with 6 bases between. Germline-derived CDR1 and CDR2 are MNHNS and SASEGT. CDR3 length equals 13 residues.